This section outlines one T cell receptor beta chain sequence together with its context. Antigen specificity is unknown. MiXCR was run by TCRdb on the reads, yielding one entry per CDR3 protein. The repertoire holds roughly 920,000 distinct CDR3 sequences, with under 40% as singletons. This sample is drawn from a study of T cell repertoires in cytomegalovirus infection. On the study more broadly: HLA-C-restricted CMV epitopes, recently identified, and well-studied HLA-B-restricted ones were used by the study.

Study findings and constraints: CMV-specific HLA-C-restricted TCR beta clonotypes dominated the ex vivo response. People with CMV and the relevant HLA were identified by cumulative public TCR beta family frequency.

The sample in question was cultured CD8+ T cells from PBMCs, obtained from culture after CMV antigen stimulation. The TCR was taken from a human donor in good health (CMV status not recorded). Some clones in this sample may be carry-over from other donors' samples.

The CDR3 loop is CASSQDPPGRSSYNEQFF. The CDR3 DNA sequence: TGTGCCAGCAGCCAAGATCCCCCGGGGCGGTCTTCCTACAATGAGCAGTTCTTC. This chain joins TRBV3-1 and TRBJ2-1, with D perhaps being TRBD1 or TRBD2 (5 bases each). V was trimmed by 0 bases and J by 1 base, leaving 16 bases between them. Germline CDR1 reads LGHDT; CDR2 reads YNNKEL (reference sequence). This CDR3 has 18 residues.